This TCR beta chain was captured by sequencing in a study of OX40 agonist ivuxolimab in advanced cancers. At the level of the study: Having had anti-PD-1, anti-PD-L1 or anti-CTLA-4 therapy before was allowed, and around 44% had some.

Libraries were prepared by immunoSEQ multiplex PCR; TCRdb keeps only in-frame clonotypes and omits some of them. The sample consists of under 85,000 clones, roughly nine tenths of them appearing once. V was clipped by 5 bases and J by 3 bases, with 4 bases between them. The CDR3 contains 11 residues. Germline lookup yields CDR1 SEHNR and CDR2 FQNEAQ (reference sequence). The clonotype was recovered from an adult with an advanced solid tumor such as melanoma, head and neck, liver or kidney cancer. The sequencing used CD4+ or CD8+ T cells sorted from blood, collected in a trial of the OX40 agonist ivuxolimab. The V and J genes are TRBV7-9 and TRBJ1-2; D not certain. The CDR3 DNA reads TGTGCCAGCAGCCGGGACTATGGCTACACCTTC. This translates into CASSRDYGYTF.